The clone carrying this T cell receptor (beta chain) occurred a few times. The antigen remains undetermined. The data derive from a study of T cells after yellow fever vaccination. Study-wide results and caveats: Weaker in magnitude, the secondary response showed a faster peak on day 5 versus 15.

Trimming took 6 bases from V and 4 from J, leaving 7 bases between them. Germline CDR1 reads MNHEY; CDR2 reads SVGEGT. The CDR3 is 12 residues long. TCRdb reprocessed the 5' RACE reads via MiXCR and lists one record per CDR3 protein. The sample lists some 160,000 distinct CDR3 sequences; 6% to 7.5% were seen once. This TCR was sampled from a man between 18 and 29 years old who received the YFV17D yellow fever vaccine. This specimen consisted of CD4+ T cells sorted from PBMCs, obtained 5 to 6 days after the first yellow fever vaccination. The chain is built from TRBV6-2 or TRBV6-3 and TRBJ2-1; D not certain. CDR3 DNA: TGTGCCAGCAGCCGCCATTACAATGAGCAGTTCTTC. It translates to CASSRHYNEQFF.